Following are 20 T cell receptor beta chains from one sample sequenced in a study of control samples from healthy donors and cancer patients. Clones were sequenced by immunoSEQ multiplex PCR, and TCRdb holds only the in-frame ones, with some missing. The sample lists about 75,000 clones, 84% occurring once. Input material: blood. These receptors originate from a man aged 45-60 years in good health.

The J gene is TRBJ1-2, the V gene TRBV15; D might be TRBD1 (5 bases). The V gene lost 0 bases and the J gene lost 6 bases, with 20 bases spanning the gap. Germline values: CDR1 LNHNV, CDR2 YYDKDF (reference sequence). This CDR3 is built from 17 residues. CDR3 nucleotide sequence: TGTGCCACCAGCAGAGATCGGGACCCCGAATTGGGGGATGGCTACACCTTC. Translated: CATSRDRDPELGDGYTF.

This clone was observed at least ten times. The J gene is TRBJ1-5, the V gene TRBV2; tentative D call: TRBD1 (5 bases). The CDR3 length is 15 residues. The germline gives CDR1 SNHLY, CDR2 FYNNEI. The ends were cut back, 3 bases at V and 2 bases at J, with 11 bases in the middle. The chain's CDR3 is CASSDRVMGNQPQHF. The CDR3 DNA sequence: TGTGCCAGCAGTGACAGGGTTATGGGCAATCAGCCCCAGCATTTT.

The genes are TRBV19 and TRBJ1-1, with D uncertain. Trimming removed 5 bases at V and 0 bases at J, with 16 bases between. The CDR3 loop spans 16 amino acids. Germline lookup yields CDR1 LNHDA and CDR2 SQIVND (reference sequence). The CDR3, as DNA: TGTGCCAGTAGTCCCGGTGTCAGTTCCTTGAACACTGAAGCTTTCTTT. Encoded protein: CASSPGVSSLNTEAFF.

The chain joins TRBV19 to TRBJ2-3, with 7 bases identical to TRBD2. Germline values: CDR1 LNHDA, CDR2 SQIVND (reference sequence). V shed 5 bases and J 0 bases; nucleotides not matched to a gene: 8. The CDR3 spans 16 residues. The DNA of the CDR3 is TGTGCCAGTAGTCCCACACTAGCGCAGAGCACAGATACGCAGTATTTT. Protein: CASSPTLAQSTDTQYF.

The chain couples TRBV3-1 (or the pseudogene TRBV3-2) to TRBJ2-7; D unclear. CDR1 is LGHDT and CDR2 is YNNKEL in the germline V gene (reference sequence). With 0 bases removed from V and 5 bases from J, the gap between germline ends came to 14 bases. This CDR3 has 15 residues. The CDR3 sequence: CASSQDVQTGHEQYF. The CDR3 nucleotides read TGTGCCAGCAGCCAAGACGTGCAAACCGGGCACGAGCAGTACTTC.

The genes are TRBV10-3 and TRBJ2-5; tentative D call: TRBD1 (6 bases). Trimming stripped 0 bases from V and 3 bases from J, with 14 bases between. This CDR3 comprises 16 residues. Germline CDR1 is ENHRY and CDR2 is SYGVKD. This CDR3 is CAISESRGQGKETQYF. The DNA of the CDR3 is TGTGCCATCAGTGAGTCCAGGGGTCAGGGGAAAGAGACCCAGTACTTC.

The chain uses TRBV5-1 and TRBJ1-1; 9 bases align to TRBD1. The CDR3 has 14 residues. V lost 4 bases to trimming and J lost 8 bases; unmatched junction nucleotides: 9. Germline-derived CDR1 and CDR2 are SGHRS and YFSETQ. Here the CDR3 reads CASSHPQGAKEAFF. CDR3 nucleotides: TGCGCCAGCAGCCACCCACAGGGGGCAAAGGAAGCTTTCTTT.

This clone has a single count. This chain links TRBV20-1 with TRBJ1-5; D is uncertain. This CDR3 has 11 residues. CDR1 is DFQATT and CDR2 is SNEGSKA in the germline V gene (reference sequence). V was trimmed by 3 bases and J by 6 bases, leaving 6 bases between them. The DNA of the CDR3 is TGCAGTGCTAGTCTTGGTCAGCCCCAGCATTTT. It is translated as CSASLGQPQHF.

The V and J genes are TRBV28 and TRBJ2-6; TRBD2 matches at 15 bases. Germline loops: CDR1 MDHEN, CDR2 SYDVKM. This CDR3 contains 21 residues. The trim removed 8 bases at V and 4 bases at J, leaving 18 bases unmatched. CDR3 protein: CASCLGGLAGGSGWGANVLTF. CDR3 DNA sequence: TGTGCCAGCTGCCTTGGGGGACTAGCGGGAGGCTCGGGGTGGGGGGCCAACGTCCTGACTTTC.

The chain is built from TRBV11-2 and TRBJ2-4; no firm D call. The CDR3 loop spans 14 amino acids. Trimming took 6 bases from V and 0 from J, leaving 9 bases between them. Looked up from germline, CDR1 is SGHAT and CDR2 is FQNNGV. CDR3 sequence (DNA): TGTGCCAGCAGTAGGACGGTAGCCAAAAACATTCAGTACTTC. Translation gives CASSRTVAKNIQYF.

The genes are TRBV28 and TRBJ1-3, with 7 bases aligning to TRBD1. Unmatched junction bases numbered 10, after V lost 6 bases and J lost 5 bases. The CDR3 consists of 15 residues. CDR1 is MDHEN and CDR2 is SYDVKM in the germline V gene. The DNA for the CDR3 is TGTGCCAGCAGGGAGACGGGACAGAGGAGAAACACCATATATTTT. It codes for CASRETGQRRNTIYF.

This clone was found a few times. The chain is built from TRBV9 and TRBJ2-2; no definite D call. The ends were cut back, 4 bases at V and 2 bases at J, with 9 bases in the middle. CDR1 and CDR2 (germline): SGDLS, YYNGEE. This CDR3 is built from 14 residues. DNA of the CDR3: TGTGCCAGCAGCCCCGGAACCAACACCGGGGAGCTGTTTTTT. The encoded protein is CASSPGTNTGELFF.

The rearrangement uses TRBV5-6 and TRBJ1-3; D unclear. The length of the CDR3 is 13 residues. CDR1 and CDR2 (germline): SGHDT, YYEEEE. V was shortened by 0 bases and J by 5 bases, with 6 bases between the two germline ends. CDR3 loop: CASSLDRRNTIYF. The CDR3 DNA reads as TGTGCCAGCAGCTTGGATAGACGAAACACCATATATTTT.

The V gene is TRBV6-5, the J gene TRBJ1-1; D gene uncertain. Germline V lookup: CDR1 MNHEY, CDR2 SVGAGI. The CDR3 loop spans 11 amino acids. V was pared by 8 bases and J by 2 bases, with 6 bases between. The chain's CDR3 is CASLRNTEAFF. The CDR3 nucleotides are TGTGCCAGCCTCCGAAACACTGAAGCTTTCTTT.

This chain connects TRBV4-2 to TRBJ2-1; the match to TRBD2 covers 7 bases. CDR3 size: 12 residues. V was clipped by 4 bases and J by 10 bases; unmatched bases: 4. Germline V lookup: CDR1 LGHNA, CDR2 YNFKEQ. In nucleotides, the CDR3 is TGTGCCAGCAGCCTGACTAGCCAGGAGCAGTTCTTC. This gives the protein CASSLTSQEQFF.

The rearrangement uses TRBV12-3 or TRBV12-4 and TRBJ1-2; no reliable D call. With 1 base removed from V and 2 bases from J, the gap between germline ends came to 5 bases. The CDR3 spans 13 residues. This CDR3 reads CASSLVENYGYTF. The CDR3 DNA sequence: TGTGCCAGCAGTTTAGTAGAGAACTATGGCTACACCTTC.

The chain combines TRBV19 with TRBJ2-2; TRBD2 is a possible D gene (6 bases). This CDR3 region has 17 residues. From germline, CDR1 is LNHDA and CDR2 SQIVND (reference sequence). V lost 8 bases and J 6 bases, leaving 25 bases between the germline ends. The CDR3: CASPGGSGPLGAGELFF. The DNA of the CDR3 is TGTGCCAGTCCTGGGGGGAGCGGCCCCCTTGGGGCCGGGGAGCTGTTTTTT.

The genes are TRBV30 and TRBJ2-3; 7 bases are a match to TRBD2. CDR3 length equals 16 residues. With 0 bases clipped from V and 2 bases from J, the junction kept 8 bases outside the gene matches. Germline-derived CDR1 and CDR2 are GTSNPN and SVGIG (reference sequence). The CDR3 DNA sequence: TGTGCCTGGAGTGTGGGAGGGCTACAACACACAGATACGCAGTATTTT. Its protein product is CAWSVGGLQHTDTQYF.

This sequence joins TRBV5-1 and TRBJ1-1, with a possible D match to TRBD1 (5 bases). The CDR3 has 15 residues. Deletions cut 4 bases from V and 4 bases from J, with 17 bases between. Germline V gene data show CDR1 as SGHRS and CDR2 as YFSETQ. CDR3 sequence (DNA): TGCGCCAGCAGCCCGGACTCCCGAAGGGGCACTGAAGCTTTCTTT. Protein product: CASSPDSRRGTEAFF.

The chain combines TRBV27 with TRBJ2-1, with D possibly matching TRBD1 (6 bases). Germline assignment: CDR1 MNHEY and CDR2 SMNVEV (reference sequence). The CDR3 totals 15 residues. V was cut by 6 bases and J by 2 bases, with 14 bases left in between. The CDR3 coding sequence is TGTGCCAGCAGCCCCTTTACAGGGACCTACAATGAGCAGTTCTTC. It specifies CASSPFTGTYNEQFF.